This T cell receptor beta chain stems from a study of cytomegalovirus exposure and HLA in healthy donors. V trimming: 6 bases; J trimming: 8 bases; junction bases outside the gene matches: 9. From germline, CDR1 is SGHTA and CDR2 FQGTGA. CDR3 length equals 14 residues. PCR primers comprised 60 Vbeta and 13 Jbeta primers. Assay used: immunoSEQ multiplex PCR; TCRdb lists only in-frame clones, some missing. The sample yields roughly 100,000 clones, around two thirds seen once. The TCR was taken from a woman aged 50 to 60 in good health and CMV-seronegative. The chain carries TRBV7-3 and TRBJ2-1; 8 bases line up with TRBD2. The sample comprised PBMCs. The CDR3 region has the DNA TGTGCCAGCAGGGAGACTAGCGCTGGGGATGAGCAGTTCTTC. Translated: CASRETSAGDEQFF.